The 5 T cell receptor beta chains below come from one sample, sequenced in a study of shared clonotypes between healthy human individuals. As defined, naive CD8 cells were CD45RO-negative and positively selected for CCR7, with terminally differentiated effector memory CD45RA+ cells excluded. The assay was immunoSEQ multiplex PCR, and TCRdb's table has in-frame clones only and misses some. The data contain more than 2 million clones, 85% to 95% of them singletons. The sequencing sample was made of naive CD8+ T cells sorted from blood. The receptors stem from a man between 18 and 35 years old in good health.

This chain links TRBV18 with TRBJ2-5; the D gene is possibly TRBD1 (5 bases). With 1 base removed from V and 4 bases from J, the gap between germline ends came to 10 bases. The CDR3 length is 14 residues. CDR1 KGHSH and CDR2 LQKENI come from the germline V gene. The CDR3 DNA sequence: TGTGCCAGCTCACCACAGGGGCCGGGAGAGACCCAGTACTTC. Its translation is CASSPQGPGETQYF.

The chain is built from TRBV11-2 and TRBJ2-7; D might be TRBD2 (7 bases). The CDR3 totals 17 residues. Per the germline V gene, CDR1 is SGHAT and CDR2 is FQNNGV. Trimming shortened V by 1 base and J by 3 bases, and 19 bases separated the two germline ends. The CDR3 DNA reads TGTGCCAGCAGCTTAGGGCCCACAGGGAGGGTCGGCTACGAGCAGTACTTC. It codes for CASSLGPTGRVGYEQYF.

This clone was detected once. This chain uses TRBV4-1 with TRBJ1-4, with a tentative D call TRBD1 (5 bases). V was trimmed by 4 bases and J by 8 bases, leaving 14 bases between them. The CDR3 runs 14 residues. In germline, CDR1 is MGHRA, CDR2 YSYEKL. The CDR3 here is CASSLYTDSEKLFF. The CDR3, as DNA: TGCGCCAGCAGCCTTTACACCGACAGCGAAAAACTGTTTTTT.

V usage is TRBV6-5 and J usage is TRBJ1-1, with 9 bases matching TRBD1. The CDR3 spans 15 residues. The germline V gene has CDR1 MNHEY and CDR2 SVGAGI. Trimming removed 4 bases from V and 4 bases from J; junction bases left unmatched: 7. CDR3 sequence reads: CASSFRTGAGTEAFF. The CDR3 coding sequence is TGTGCCAGCAGTTTCCGGACAGGGGCCGGCACTGAAGCTTTCTTT.

This chain uses TRBV15 with TRBJ2-2, with 10 bases that match TRBD2. The trim removed 1 base at V and 8 bases at J, leaving 10 bases unmatched. The germline V gene has CDR1 LNHNV and CDR2 YYDKDF (reference sequence). CDR3 length: 17 amino acids. As DNA, the CDR3 is TGTGCCACCAGCAGAGTACGGCTAGCGGGAGTGTCAGGGGAGCTGTTTTTT. This encodes CATSRVRLAGVSGELFF.